These 24 T cell receptor beta chains were all obtained from the same sample, sequenced in a study of blood T cell repertoires in COVID-19. Profiled with immunoSEQ multiplex PCR; TCRdb holds only in-frame clones, not every one. The sample yields 70,000 to 100,000 clones, around 90% seen once. Sequencing was performed on peripheral blood. These receptor sequences come from a man aged 50 to 60 with COVID-19, enrolled during active disease.

The gene calls are TRBV19 and TRBJ1-5, with TRBD1 matching over 8 bases. With V trimmed by 6 bases and J by 5 bases, 9 bases remained unmatched. In germline, CDR1 is LNHDA, CDR2 SQIVND (reference sequence). The CDR3 spans 15 residues. The CDR3 region has the DNA TGTGCCAGTAGAAGACAGGGGTACGGGGATCAGCCCCAGCATTTT. Translation gives CASRRQGYGDQPQHF.

This chain connects TRBV19 to TRBJ1-2; 9 bases map to TRBD1. Germline CDR1 reads LNHDA; CDR2 reads SQIVND (reference sequence). The ends lost 3 bases at V and 4 bases at J; junction bases unmatched: 6. This CDR3 is built from 15 residues. CDR3 residues: CASSISTGGTYGYTF. CDR3 DNA: TGTGCCAGTAGTATTAGTACAGGGGGCACCTATGGCTACACCTTC.

The rearrangement links TRBV7-2 to TRBJ2-5; 7 nucleotides match TRBD2. V gave up 2 bases and J gave up 6 bases; unmatched junction bases: 12. Germline CDR1 is SGHTA and CDR2 is FQGNSA. CDR3 length equals 16 residues. The CDR3 DNA sequence: TGTGCCAGCAGCTTAAGATTGGGCGGGGGATCGAAGACCCAGTACTTC. It translates to CASSLRLGGGSKTQYF.

The chain joins TRBV3-1 (or the pseudogene TRBV3-2) to TRBJ2-7; 7 bases agree with TRBD1. CDR3 length: 14 amino acids. The V and J ends lost 5 bases and 2 bases, in that order; junction bases with no gene match: 6. Germline lookup yields CDR1 LGHDT and CDR2 YNNKEL (reference sequence). CDR3 DNA: TGTGCCAGCAGCTTCCGGACAGGCCCCTACGAGCAGTACTTC. This encodes CASSFRTGPYEQYF.

The chain links TRBV6-1 to TRBJ1-5; no clear D. The CDR3 extends over 15 amino acids. Deletions cut 1 base from V and 2 bases from J, with 9 bases between. The germline gives CDR1 MNHNS, CDR2 SASEGT. The CDR3 is CASSEVDLGNQPQHF. As DNA, the CDR3 is TGTGCCAGCAGTGAAGTGGACTTGGGCAATCAGCCCCAGCATTTT.

This clone was recorded a few times. This chain uses TRBV13 with TRBJ2-2; TRBD1 matches at 9 bases. The CDR3 totals 15 residues. CDR1 and CDR2 (germline): PRHDT, FYEKMQ (reference sequence). V was pared by 5 bases and J by 6 bases, with 7 bases of the junction left unmatched. The CDR3 loop is CASSRGQGYPGELFF. DNA for the CDR3: TGTGCCAGCAGCCGGGGACAGGGATACCCCGGGGAGCTGTTTTTT.

This clone was seen only a few times. This CDR3 reads CASSLKSARMNTEAFF. The CDR3 DNA sequence: TGTGCCAGCAGCTTAAAAAGCGCACGGATGAACACTGAAGCTTTCTTT. The chain employs TRBV7-9 and TRBJ1-1, with D unresolved. With 2 bases removed from V and 0 bases from J, the gap between germline ends came to 13 bases. Germline V gene lookup returns CDR1 SEHNR and CDR2 FQNEAQ (reference sequence). CDR3 length: 16 residues.

The rearrangement links TRBV11-3 to TRBJ2-7; 8 nucleotides line up with TRBD1. Germline V gene data show CDR1 as SGHNT and CDR2 as YENEEA. The ends lost 2 bases at V and 4 bases at J; junction bases unmatched: 7. CDR3 length equals 15 residues. The CDR3: CASSLSSGGFYEQYF. CDR3 DNA: TGTGCCAGCAGCTTATCGTCAGGGGGCTTTTACGAGCAGTACTTC.

This rearrangement joins TRBV29-1 to TRBJ2-7, with 8 bases matching TRBD1. The CDR3 contains 14 residues. V was pared by 4 bases and J by 0 bases, with 5 bases of the junction left unmatched. Germline V gene sequence: CDR1 SQVTM, CDR2 ANQGSEA. The CDR3 bases are TGCAGCGTTGTGTGGGACAGGCGCTCCTACGAGCAGTACTTC. This encodes CSVVWDRRSYEQYF.

The V gene is TRBV27, the J gene TRBJ1-6; D is perhaps TRBD1 (6 bases). V lost 3 bases and J lost 8, with 14 bases in between. The germline CDR1 and CDR2 sequences are MNHEY and SMNVEV (reference sequence). This CDR3 contains 15 residues. As DNA, the CDR3 is TGTGCCAGCAGTTTGCGACAGGACCTTTATTCACCCCTCCACTTT. Protein: CASSLRQDLYSPLHF.

This clone appeared a single time. This chain uses TRBV20-1 with TRBJ1-1, with D possibly TRBD1 on 5 matching bases. Germline lookup yields CDR1 DFQATT and CDR2 SNEGSKA (reference sequence). This CDR3 comprises 12 residues. Trimming removed 8 bases from V and 3 bases from J, with 13 bases in between. This CDR3 is CSSSGGDTEAFF. CDR3 DNA: TGCAGTTCGAGTGGGGGGGACACTGAAGCTTTCTTT.

V gene TRBV3-1 (or the pseudogene TRBV3-2) combines with J gene TRBJ1-5; no reliable D call. Per germline, CDR1 LGHDT and CDR2 YNNKEL (reference sequence). Trimming removed 4 bases from V and 0 bases from J, with 10 bases in between. The CDR3 length is 15 residues. In DNA form, the CDR3 reads TGTGCCAGCAGCCCGGTCTTCAATAGCAATCAGCCCCAGCATTTT. This sequence encodes CASSPVFNSNQPQHF.

This clone was recorded a few times. V is TRBV19 and J is TRBJ1-5; 8 bases fit TRBD1. Germline CDR1 LNHDA, CDR2 SQIVND (reference sequence). The J segment lost 0 bases and the V segment lost 4 bases, leaving 11 bases of the junction unmatched. The CDR3 length is 18 residues. In DNA, the CDR3 is TGTGCCAGTAGTACCTCCTATGGACAGGGACGTAGCAATCAGCCCCAGCATTTT. Translating gives CASSTSYGQGRSNQPQHF.

The chain carries TRBV20-1 and TRBJ1-2, with a weak D call TRBD1 (5 bases). The CDR3 has 11 residues. Germline CDR1 and CDR2: DFQATT and SNEGSKA (reference sequence). Trimming took off 7 bases at V and 6 bases at J, with 12 bases between the two ends. The CDR3 reads CSGGQGNGYTF. CDR3 in DNA: TGCAGTGGGGGTCAGGGTAATGGCTACACCTTC.

This clone was recorded once. The rearrangement joins TRBV29-1 to TRBJ1-1, with D hard to call. The V gene's germline CDR1 is SQVTM and CDR2 ANQGSEA. CDR3 length: 14 amino acids. Trimming cost V 4 bases and J 1 base, with 13 bases left between them. The CDR3 here is CSVARGGTNTEAFF. Here the CDR3 DNA reads TGCAGCGTTGCCCGAGGCGGTACGAACACTGAAGCTTTCTTT. The complete variable domain, with remaining parts taken from reference TRBV29-1 and TRBJ1-1, reads SAVISQKPSRDICQRGTSLTIQCQVDSQVTMMFWYRQQPGQSLTLIATANQGSEATYESGFVIDKFPISRPNLTFSTLTVSNMSPEDSSIYLCSVARGGTNTEAFFGQGTRLTVV.

The chain has TRBV11-1 and TRBJ1-4; no clear D. CDR1 and CDR2 (germline): SGHAT, FQDESV (reference sequence). The CDR3 sequence is 13 residues long. Trimming pared 5 bases from V and 8 bases from J, leaving 12 bases between. The CDR3 is CASSLQPREKLFF. In DNA form, the CDR3 reads TGTGCCAGCAGCCTACAGCCCAGGGAAAAACTGTTTTTT.

The chain employs TRBV5-8 and TRBJ2-7, with TRBD2 matching 11 bases. Germline CDR1 reads SGHTS; CDR2 reads YDEGEE. After removal of 1 base from V and 1 base from J, the junction contained 1 base not matched to a gene. This CDR3 region has 15 residues. The CDR3 DNA reads as TGTGCCAGCAGCTTGACTAGCGGGGGTTCCTACGAGCAGTACTTC. This translates into CASSLTSGGSYEQYF.

The V call is TRBV19, the J call TRBJ1-2; perhaps TRBD1 as D (5 bases). The CDR3 has 14 residues. Germline V gene lookup returns CDR1 LNHDA and CDR2 SQIVND (reference sequence). V was pared by 4 bases and J by 4 bases, with 13 bases between. As DNA, the CDR3 is TGTGCCAGTAGTACGACAGTGGGGCCCTATGGCTACACCTTC. This gives the protein CASSTTVGPYGYTF.

This clone has only one observation. The chain links TRBV24-1 to TRBJ1-2; the D gene is possibly TRBD1 (6 bases). The CDR3 contains 13 residues. V was pared by 5 bases and J by 2 bases, with 8 bases between. Per the germline V gene, CDR1 is KGHDR and CDR2 is SFDVKD. The CDR3 spells CATSVTGNYGYTF. The CDR3 region has the DNA TGTGCCACCAGTGTTACAGGGAACTATGGCTACACCTTC.

The chain recombines TRBV6-5 with TRBJ2-2; D perhaps matches TRBD1 (6 bases). Germline V lookup: CDR1 MNHEY, CDR2 SVGAGI. V dropped 4 bases and J dropped 1 base, with 7 bases sitting between them. The CDR3 sequence is 14 residues long. CDR3 in DNA: TGTGCCAGCAGTTCGGACAGGAACACCGGGGAGCTGTTTTTT. Residues: CASSSDRNTGELFF.

V and J are TRBV19 and TRBJ2-7; TRBD2 might be the D (6 bases). V gave up 1 base and J gave up 0 bases, with 10 bases separating them. There are 15 residues in the CDR3. Germline loops: CDR1 LNHDA, CDR2 SQIVND (reference sequence). For the CDR3, the DNA is TGTGCCAGTAGTATAGCGGGGGACGGCTCCTACGAGCAGTACTTC. Protein product: CASSIAGDGSYEQYF.

The chain employs TRBV29-1 and TRBJ2-1, with D possibly being TRBD2 (6 bases). The ends were cut back, 3 bases at V and 12 bases at J, with 12 bases in the middle. CDR1 is SQVTM, CDR2 ANQGSEA, per germline. CDR3 length equals 11 residues. CDR3 region: CSVDGGGGQFF. The DNA for the CDR3 is TGCAGCGTTGACGGGGGAGGAGGGCAGTTCTTC.

V is TRBV10-3 and J is TRBJ2-2; 8 bases are a match to TRBD2. In germline, CDR1 is ENHRY, CDR2 SYGVKD. The CDR3 is 16 amino acids. With 0 bases clipped from V and 3 bases from J, the junction kept 3 bases outside the gene matches. In nucleotides, the CDR3 is TGTGCCATCAGTGAGTCGAGCGGGGGCTACACCGGGGAGCTGTTTTTT. Translating it yields CAISESSGGYTGELFF.

V is TRBV19 and J is TRBJ1-4; D remains ambiguous. CDR1 is LNHDA and CDR2 is SQIVND in the germline V gene (reference sequence). The germline V and J ends were trimmed by 6 bases and 6 bases, with 8 bases remaining between them. CDR3 length equals 12 residues. The CDR3 DNA follows: TGTGCCAGTAGCATCCAGGATGAAAAACTGTTTTTT. Translating gives CASSIQDEKLFF. The full variable domain, in which reference TRBV19 and TRBJ1-4 provide the parts outside the CDR3, is DGGITQSPKYLFRKEGQNVTLSCEQNLNHDAMYWYRQDPGQGLRLIYYSQIVNDFQKGDIAEGYSVSREKKESFPLTVTSAQKNPTAFYLCASSIQDEKLFFGSGTQLSVL.